This T cell receptor beta chain was profiled in a study of CD8+ T cells in alopecia areata. Study details: Treated individuals took tofacitinib by mouth, 5 to 10 mg twice daily. Study findings and constraints: The treated group had a single nonresponder, limiting CD8+ expansion-response conclusions.

Details on this clone: Its matching antigen is unknown.

The CDR3 spans 16 residues. Losses at the gene ends were 4 bases for V and 5 bases for J; bases not matched to a gene: 12. From germline, CDR1 is SGHVS and CDR2 FQNEAQ. RNA extraction was followed by reverse transcription into cDNA, which acted as the sequencing template. The method was immunoSEQ multiplex PCR; TCRdb's version includes in-frame clones alone and lacks a portion of them. The sample holds under 250,000 clones; approximately 72% are singletons and the top ten take 0.95% to 1.5%. Treatment of the sample: oral pan-JAK inhibitor, 5-10 mg twice daily. The chain is built from TRBV7-8 and TRBJ2-5; TRBD2 aligns across 8 bases. The origin of this receptor is a human donor with alopecia areata. The sample in question was CD4+ T cells sorted from blood, obtained at approximately week 42, from a patient treated with tofacitinib. The CDR3 reads CASSSPGAGGLETQYF. In nucleotides, the CDR3 is TGTGCCAGCAGCTCTCCAGGGGCGGGGGGCCTGGAGACCCAGTACTTC.